Given below is one T cell receptor beta chain in context. The data were taken from a study of early T cells in non-severe SARS-CoV-2 infection. CDR1 is MGHRA and CDR2 is YSYEKL in the germline V gene. The germline V and J ends were trimmed by 4 bases and 4 bases, with 12 bases remaining between them. The CDR3 runs 14 residues. TCRdb itself ran the 5' RACE reads through MiXCR, one entry per CDR3 protein. Altogether some 64,000 distinct CDR3 sequences are present, 20% to 25% being singletons, with the ten largest covering 16%. The sample in question was whole blood, obtained at baseline. The chain is built from TRBV4-1 and TRBJ2-3; D gene ambiguous. This TCR was sampled from an adult who was a healthcare worker with PCR-confirmed SARS-CoV-2 infection or an uninfected control (not recorded which). The CDR3 spells CASSLGPAPDTQYF. DNA of the CDR3: TGCGCCAGCAGCCTGGGCCCCGCCCCAGATACGCAGTATTTT.